This is a list of T cell receptor beta chains from one sample in a study of blood T cell repertoires in COVID-19. Profiling relied on immunoSEQ multiplex PCR, and the TCRdb table lists in-frame clones only, not all of them. This sample has roughly 100,000 clones; about 76% occur once, and the top ten carry 15% to 20%. The sequenced material came from peripheral blood. Every receptor here comes from a woman aged 70 to 79 with acute or convalescent COVID-19. CDR3s include the opening cysteine and the closing phenylalanine or tryptophan. Each record gives: J gene, V gene, clone size, D gene, CDR3 DNA, CDR3 protein. D genes are given only for firm matches. Size is stated for part of the rows, as once, few or many counts, or as a class when the clone is expanded.

TRBJ2-5,TRBV9,-,TRBD2,TGTGCCAGCAGCGGTCTAGGGGAGGGGAGGGAGACCCAGTACTTC,CASSGLGEGRETQYF
TRBJ1-2,TRBV10-3,-,-,TGTGCCATCAGTGCGCCCTTGGGCTCAGCTAACTATGGCTACACCTTC,CAISAPLGSANYGYTF
TRBJ2-1,TRBV7-7,-,TRBD2,TGTGCCAGCAGCTCCACCCCAAGCGGGGGGGCCGGTGAGCAGTTCTTC,CASSSTPSGGAGEQFF
TRBJ1-1,TRBV4-2,-,-,TGTGCCAGCAGCCCGGCGGGGGCAGACACTGAAGCTTTCTTT,CASSPAGADTEAFF
TRBJ2-2,TRBV19,-,TRBD1,TGTGCCAGTAGTATGGCAGGGGGCGCTTGGGGGGAGCTGTTTTTT,CASSMAGGAWGELFF
TRBJ1-3,TRBV7-2,-,-,TGTGCCAGCAGCTTACGGGTTGGCTCTGGAAACACCATATATTTT,CASSLRVGSGNTIYF
TRBJ2-3,TRBV5-5,few,-,TGTGCCAGCAGCTTGGAGGCTTATAGGGGCTGGGCAGATACGCAGTATTTT,CASSLEAYRGWADTQYF
TRBJ1-3,TRBV12-3/TRBV12-4,-,-,TGTGCCACCGCCCACAGCTCTGGAAACACCATATATTTT,CATAHSSGNTIYF
TRBJ1-2,TRBV7-9,-,-,TGTGCCAGCAGCTTAGCCAGGGTTAGTGGCTACACCTTC,CASSLARVSGYTF
TRBJ1-2,TRBV9,-,TRBD1,TGTGCCAGCAGCGTAAAGGACAGGACATACTATGGCTACACCTTC,CASSVKDRTYYGYTF
TRBJ2-7,TRBV10-2,once,TRBD1,TGCGCCAGCAGTGAGCTGGACAGGCCCAACTACGAGCAGTACTTC,CASSELDRPNYEQYF
TRBJ2-2,TRBV7-8,-,-,TGTGCCAGCAACGTGGAGGCAGTGAACACCGGGGAGCTGTTTTTT,CASNVEAVNTGELFF
TRBJ2-2,TRBV6-5,-,-,TGTGCCAGCAGGATAACAGGGACCGGGGAGCTGTTTTTT,CASRITGTGELFF
TRBJ2-7,TRBV10-1,-,TRBD1,TGCGCCAGCAGTGGCTCACAGGGGCACGGACAGTACTTC,CASSGSQGHGQYF
TRBJ1-5,TRBV15,few,-,TGTGCCACCAGCAGAGATTTCGGGGGTAAGCAGCCCCAGCATTTT,CATSRDFGGKQPQHF
TRBJ1-2,TRBV2,-,-,TGTGCCAGCAGTGAAGCCCGCGGGGGGAGGTATGGCTACACCTTC,CASSEARGGRYGYTF
TRBJ1-1,TRBV29-1,-,-,TGCAGCGTTGAAGGGTTAGGGCGGGCCACTGAAGCTTTCTTT,CSVEGLGRATEAFF
TRBJ1-1,TRBV19,few,-,TGTGCCAGTAGTATCGATGGAGGGGTTATGAACACTGAAGCTTTCTTT,CASSIDGGVMNTEAFF
TRBJ1-2,TRBV2,-,TRBD1,TGTGCCAGTTCCACAGGGGCCTATGGCTACACCTTC,CASSTGAYGYTF
TRBJ1-2,TRBV5-4,many,TRBD1,TGTGCCAGCAGCCCGGGACAGGGGGCGGCTAACTATGGCTACACCTTC,CASSPGQGAANYGYTF
TRBJ2-5,TRBV18,-,-,TGTGCCAGCTCATCCACAGAGGGAGAGACCCAGTACTTC,CASSSTEGETQYF
TRBJ2-7,TRBV7-6,-,-,TGTGCCAGCAGCTTAGCCGGGAGCTCCTACGAGCAGTACTTC,CASSLAGSSYEQYF
TRBJ1-5,TRBV28,few,-,TGTGCTTGGGGGGTGGGCAATCAGCCCCAGCATTTT,CAWGVGNQPQHF
TRBJ1-2,TRBV5-1,-,TRBD1,TGCGCCAGCAGCTTGGACCAGGGGGACTATGGCTACACCTTC,CASSLDQGDYGYTF
TRBJ2-7,TRBV27,many,-,TGTGCCAGCAGTTTATCAGGGACTCGAGTTTTAGAGCAGTACTTC,CASSLSGTRVLEQYF
TRBJ2-7,TRBV30,many,-,TGTGCCTGGAGTTTCCAGGATTATGTCTACGAGCAGTACTTC,CAWSFQDYVYEQYF
TRBJ1-2,TRBV12-3/TRBV12-4,-,-,TGTGCCAGCAGTCCGCGGACAGACTATGGCTACACCTTC,CASSPRTDYGYTF
TRBJ2-6,TRBV6-2/TRBV6-3,-,-,TGTGCCAGCAGCCCTGGGCAAGCAGGGATCTCTGGGGCCAACGTCCTGACTTTC,CASSPGQAGISGANVLTF
TRBJ1-6,TRBV6-5,-,-,TGTGCCAGCAGTTACGGGCAGTATAATTCACCCCTCCACTTT,CASSYGQYNSPLHF
TRBJ2-7,TRBV9,-,TRBD1,TGTGCCAGCAGCGCGACCGGGACAGTAAACTACGAGCAGTACTTC,CASSATGTVNYEQYF
TRBJ1-1,TRBV4-3,-,-,TGCGCCAGCAGCCAAGAGAGCGGGGGTAGAGGCGACACTGAAGCTTTCTTT,CASSQESGGRGDTEAFF
TRBJ1-2,TRBV28,-,TRBD1,TGTGCCAGCAGCCAGGACAGGGGGGACGGCTACACCTTC,CASSQDRGDGYTF
TRBJ2-7,TRBV5-1,-,TRBD1,TGCGCCAGCAGCTTGGCGGACAGGGGGTCGAACGAGCAGTACTTC,CASSLADRGSNEQYF
TRBJ1-1,TRBV5-1,-,TRBD1,TGCGCCAGCAGCTTGGACAGGGGGGTGAACACTGAAGCTTTCTTT,CASSLDRGVNTEAFF
TRBJ1-1,TRBV9,-,TRBD1,TGTGCCAGCAGCCAAGGGACAGCTAATATGAACACTGAAGCTTTCTTT,CASSQGTANMNTEAFF
TRBJ1-1,TRBV29-1,-,-,TGCAGCGGTACTGAGGCACTGAACACTGAAGCTTTCTTT,CSGTEALNTEAFF
TRBJ1-4,TRBV6-5,-,TRBD1,TGTGCCAGCAGTTTCCGACAGGGAGCTAATGAAAAACTGTTTTTT,CASSFRQGANEKLFF
TRBJ2-7,TRBV20-1,-,-,TGCAGTGCTAGACACGGGTACGAGCAGTACTTC,CSARHGYEQYF
TRBJ1-5,TRBV30,-,-,TGTGCCTGGAGTGTACAAGGAGGCCAGCCCCAGCATTTT,CAWSVQGGQPQHF